The 26 T cell receptor beta chains given below trace back to one sample, sequenced in a study of CD8+CD57+ T cells in acquired aplastic anemia (dated by TCRdb to 2016 to 2019). This sample was sequenced with an Illumina HiSeq 2000. Genomic DNA was used as template for profiling of TCR beta VDJ combinations and CDR3 sequences. TCRdb cleaned the public reads at Q25 with fastp, built clones with MiXCR and kept in-frame beta chains. Rows are combined by CDR3 protein, so each entry shows the most common genes and DNA. In this sample the table shows approximately 160,000 distinct CDR3 sequences, around 45% of which occur a single time. The ten top clones hold 0.85% to 1.3% of the sample. Sequencing was done on a sample of sorted CD4+, CD8+, or CD8+CD57+ T cells (not recorded which) from PBMCs. The receptors come from a human donor in good health.

Notes on this clonotype: Compared with germline, one end of the junction differs, possibly owing to a read error. The chain recombines TRBV11-1 with TRBJ2-3; D is perhaps TRBD2 (5 bases). This CDR3 spans 14 amino acids. CDR1 and CDR2 (germline): SGHAT, FQDESV (reference sequence). The CDR3: CANSFGGSTDTQYF. The CDR3 bases are TGTGCCAACAGCTTTGGCGGGAGCACAGATACGCAGTATTTT.

This clonotype has more than one count but fewer than ten. The chain recombines TRBV4-3 with TRBJ1-4; possibly TRBD1 for D (6 bases). CDR3 length: 16 amino acids. V was shortened by 0 bases and J by 7 bases, with 15 bases between the two germline ends. Germline loops: CDR1 LGHNA, CDR2 YSLEER. CDR3 in DNA: TGCGCCAGCAGCCAAGACGGGGGGGGCGGACTTGAAAAACTGTTTTTT. Its protein is CASSQDGGGGLEKLFF.

The V gene is TRBV3-1, the J gene TRBJ1-2; tentatively, D is TRBD1 (5 bases). The CDR3 covers 14 residues. The V and J ends lost 2 bases and 6 bases respectively, with 13 bases between them. Germline V gene lookup returns CDR1 LGHDT and CDR2 YNNKEL (reference sequence). The CDR3 region is CASSQTGGRNGYTF. CDR3 in DNA: TGTGCCAGCAGCCAAACCGGGGGGAGGAATGGCTACACCTTC.

This rearrangement joins TRBV5-4 to TRBJ2-3; D uncertain. The CDR3 is 12 amino acids. The V end was cut by 3 bases, the J end by 2 bases, with 4 bases between. CDR1 is SGHNT, CDR2 YYREEE, per germline (reference sequence). As DNA, the CDR3 is TGTGCCAGCAGCTCAAACACAGATACGCAGTATTTT. It is translated as CASSSNTDTQYF. Full variable domain (remainder filled in from reference TRBV5-4 and TRBJ2-3): ETGVTQSPTHLIKTRGQQVTLRCSSQSGHNTVSWYQQALGQGPQFIFQYYREEENGRGNFPPRFSGLQFPNYSSELNVNALELDDSALYLCASSSNTDTQYFGPGTRLTVL.

This clonotype was seen many times. This sequence joins TRBV25-1 and TRBJ1-3, with unresolved D. The CDR3 spans 13 residues. CDR1 MGHDK and CDR2 SYGVNS come from the germline V gene. Trimming shortened V by 1 base and J by 7 bases, and 8 bases separated the two germline ends. Written as DNA, the CDR3 is TGTGCCAGCAGTGAATTCCTTGTCAACACCATATATTTT. This translates into CASSEFLVNTIYF. The full variable domain, completed using reference TRBV25-1 and TRBJ1-3, is EADIYQTPRYLVIGTGKKITLECSQTMGHDKMYWYQQDPGMELHLIHYSYGVNSTEKGDLSSESTVSRIRTEHFPLTLESARPSHTSQYLCASSEFLVNTIYFGEGSWLTVV.

This clonotype has a count of ten or more. This chain joins TRBV20-1 and TRBJ2-7, with 7 positions matching TRBD2. Germline V gene sequence: CDR1 DFQATT, CDR2 SNEGSKA (reference sequence). V was pared by 6 bases and J by 3 bases, with 5 bases of the junction left unmatched. This CDR3 is 12 amino acids long. CDR3: CSAPGRSYEQYF. The CDR3 DNA reads TGCAGTGCCCCCGGGAGGAGCTACGAGCAGTACTTC.

This clonotype was detected ten times or more. This chain links TRBV5-8 with TRBJ1-1; D might be TRBD1 (5 bases). From germline, CDR1 is SGHTS and CDR2 YDEGEE. This CDR3 spans 13 amino acids. V was pared by 1 base and J by 5 bases, with 9 bases between. The CDR3: CASSLNRYTEAFF. CDR3 nucleotides: TGTGCCAGCAGCTTGAACAGGTATACTGAAGCTTTCTTT.

This clonotype has only a few counts. The chain combines TRBV18 with TRBJ2-7; D is unresolved. The CDR3 sequence is 14 residues long. The V and J ends lost 0 bases and 2 bases respectively, with 8 bases between them. Germline CDR1 reads KGHSH; CDR2 reads LQKENI. The CDR3 region has the DNA TGTGCCAGCTCACCACCTTATCGCGCCTACGAGCAGTACTTC. Residues: CASSPPYRAYEQYF.

This clonotype showed up just a few times. Since a much larger clone is just one base distant, this may be a read error. The V gene is TRBV2, the J gene TRBJ2-4; 7 bases are shared with TRBD1. Germline-derived CDR1 and CDR2 are SNHLY and FYNNEI. This CDR3 contains 14 residues. The CDR3: CASSAGTVKNTQYF. CDR3 in DNA: TGTGCCAGCAGTGCCGGGACAGTTAAAAACACTCAGTACTTC.

This clonotype was picked up many times. The chain links TRBV5-1 to TRBJ1-2; no reliable D call. The CDR3 has 14 amino acids. The germline CDR1 and CDR2 sequences are SGHRS and YFSETQ. Trimming cost V 4 bases and J 2 bases, with 12 bases left between them. CDR3 region: CASSMASGNYGYTF. Written as DNA, the CDR3 is TGCGCCAGCAGCATGGCCTCCGGGAACTATGGCTACACCTTC.

With respect to this clonotype: The junction shows a germline mismatch at one end, possibly a read error. This chain uses TRBV24-1 with TRBJ2-5, with 10 bases matching TRBD1. The CDR3 is 15 amino acids. CDR1 is KGHDR and CDR2 is SFDVKD in the germline V gene. CDR3 sequence reads: CATSDFPRTGGTQYF. The CDR3 coding sequence is TGTGCCACTAGTGATTTCCCCCGGACAGGGGGGACCCAGTACTTC.

Of note for this clonotype: A read error is possible here, since a much larger clone lies one base away. Because it lacks the conserved phenylalanine or tryptophan at the end, this CDR3 is likely a read error. The chain recombines TRBV9 with TRBJ2-3, with D possibly being TRBD2 (6 bases). The CDR3 covers 16 residues. Trimming stripped 0 bases from V and 2 bases from J, with 13 bases between. Germline lookup yields CDR1 SGDLS and CDR2 YYNGEE. The CDR3 sequence is CASSVEAGSTTDTQYV. The CDR3 nucleotides read TGTGCCAGCAGCGTAGAGGCCGGGAGCACCACAGATACGCAGTATGTT.

The chain is built from TRBV7-3 and TRBJ2-5; tentative D call: TRBD1 (6 bases). With 3 bases removed from V and 5 bases from J, the gap between germline ends came to 13 bases. Germline V gives CDR1 SGHTA, CDR2 FQGTGA. CDR3 size: 14 residues. In DNA form, the CDR3 reads TGTGCCAGCAGCTTCACAGGGAAGAGGGAGACCCAGTACTTC. It translates to CASSFTGKRETQYF.

This clonotype has a count of ten or more. This chain uses TRBV19 with TRBJ1-3, with TRBD1 identical over 7 bases. From germline, CDR1 is LNHDA and CDR2 SQIVND (reference sequence). After removal of 5 bases from V and 2 bases from J, the junction contained 6 bases not matched to a gene. CDR3 size: 15 residues. Written as DNA, the CDR3 is TGTGCCAGTAGTCTCTTACAGGGGACTGGAAACACCATATATTTT. This encodes CASSLLQGTGNTIYF.

V usage is TRBV20-1 and J usage is TRBJ2-5; TRBD2 agrees at 8 bases. The germline V gene encodes CDR1 DFQATT and CDR2 SNEGSKA (reference sequence). The length of the CDR3 is 16 residues. Trimming took 0 bases from V and 1 from J; bases not matched to a gene: 7. The CDR3 DNA reads as TGCAGTGCTAGAGATCAGAACGGGGGGGGCCAAGAGACCCAGTACTTC. Translating it yields CSARDQNGGGQETQYF.

This clonotype was seen a handful of times. The J gene is TRBJ2-5, the V gene TRBV15; D gene uncertain. This CDR3 is 12 amino acids long. Germline V gene sequence: CDR1 LNHNV, CDR2 YYDKDF (reference sequence). Trimming removed 1 base at V and 3 bases at J, with 3 bases between. CDR3: CATSRAKETQYF. In DNA, the CDR3 is TGTGCCACCAGCAGAGCGAAAGAGACCCAGTACTTC.

This clonotype was counted ten times or more. The chain has TRBV29-1 and TRBJ1-1, with D hard to call. V was clipped by 3 bases and J by 2 bases, with 10 bases between them. The CDR3 has 13 amino acids. CDR1 and CDR2 (germline): SQVTM, ANQGSEA. The CDR3 loop reads CSVDSRLNTEAFF. DNA of the CDR3: TGCAGCGTTGACTCCAGGCTAAACACTGAAGCTTTCTTT. Looking up the rest from reference TRBV29-1 and TRBJ1-1 gives the full variable domain: SAVISQKPSRDICQRGTSLTIQCQVDSQVTMMFWYRQQPGQSLTLIATANQGSEATYESGFVIDKFPISRPNLTFSTLTVSNMSPEDSSIYLCSVDSRLNTEAFFGQGTRLTVV.

This clonotype has at least ten counts. V usage is TRBV9 and J usage is TRBJ1-2; D possibly corresponds to TRBD1 (5 bases). The CDR3 sequence is 17 residues long. Trimming took off 3 bases at V and 3 bases at J, with 21 bases between the two ends. Germline CDR1 is SGDLS and CDR2 is YYNGEE. The CDR3 reads CASSAPFIGGGDYGYTF. DNA of the CDR3: TGTGCCAGCAGCGCACCCTTCATCGGGGGAGGAGACTATGGCTACACCTTC.

By frequency in the sample, this clonotype is medium-sized (0.01 to 0.1%). The rearrangement uses TRBV7-2 and TRBJ2-7; D gene ambiguous. The germline V gene encodes CDR1 SGHTA and CDR2 FQGNSA. Deletions cut 2 bases from V and 2 bases from J, with 1 base between. The CDR3 is made up of 11 amino acids. CDR3 DNA sequence: TGTGCCAGCAGCTTAACCTACGAGCAGTACTTC. This translates into CASSLTYEQYF.

The rearrangement uses TRBV11-2 and TRBJ1-2; D ambiguous. Trimming took 2 bases from V and 2 from J, leaving 15 bases between them. Germline V lookup: CDR1 SGHAT, CDR2 FQNNGV. The CDR3 spans 16 residues. CDR3 loop: CASSLNPPAANYGYTF. CDR3 in DNA: TGTGCCAGCAGCTTAAATCCCCCGGCGGCCAACTATGGCTACACCTTC. Full variable domain (outside the CDR3, taken from reference TRBV11-2 and TRBJ1-2): EAGVAQSPRYKIIEKRQSVAFWCNPISGHATLYWYQQILGQGPKLLIQFQNNGVVDDSQLPKDRFSAERLKGVDSTLKIQPAKLEDSAVYLCASSLNPPAANYGYTFGSGTRLTVV.

The chain has TRBV10-2 and TRBJ1-1; 8 positions agree with TRBD1. J lost 4 bases, V lost 10 bases, and 11 bases had no gene match. CDR1 is WSHSY, CDR2 SAAADI, per germline. This CDR3 is 14 amino acids long. This chain's CDR3 is CATREQGEVTEAFF. The CDR3 nucleotides read TGCGCCACCAGGGAACAGGGGGAGGTCACTGAAGCTTTCTTT.

Details on this clonotype: A single base separates this from a much larger clone, so it may be a read error. The rearrangement joins TRBV5-1 to TRBJ1-6, with a weak D call TRBD1 (5 bases). This CDR3 has 15 amino acids. CDR1 SGHRS and CDR2 YFSETQ come from the germline V gene. With 5 bases removed from V and 3 bases from J, the gap between germline ends came to 12 bases. Here the CDR3 reads CASRGESFYNSPLHF. In DNA, the CDR3 is TGCGCCAGCAGAGGGGAGAGCTTCTATAATTCACCCCTCCACTTT. Looking up the rest from reference TRBV5-1 and TRBJ1-6 gives the full variable domain: KAGVTQTPRYLIKTRGQQVTLSCSPISGHRSVSWYQQTPGQGLQFLFEYFSETQRNKGNFPGRFSGRQFSNSRSEMNVSTLELGDSALYLCASRGESFYNSPLHFGNGTRLTVT.

This clonotype was recorded only once. The V call is TRBV9, the J call TRBJ1-3; weak D call: TRBD1 (5 bases). Deletions cut 0 bases from V and 4 bases from J, with 11 bases between. The CDR3 sequence is 15 residues long. The V gene's germline CDR1 is SGDLS and CDR2 YYNGEE. The CDR3 region has the DNA TGTGCCAGCAGCGTAGGAACGGGGGAAGGAAACACCATATATTTT. It is translated as CASSVGTGEGNTIYF.

This clonotype was detected once. Possible read error: a much larger clone is one base away. This chain links TRBV11-1 with TRBJ1-3; D remains ambiguous. The V gene's germline CDR1 is SGHAT and CDR2 FQDESV (reference sequence). The length of the CDR3 is 13 residues. CDR3 region: CASSVPAGNTVYF. DNA of the CDR3: TGTGCCAGCAGCGTACCGGCTGGAAACACCGTATATTTT.

The gene calls are TRBV15 and TRBJ2-2; a possible D gene is TRBD2 (6 bases). The V gene lost 2 bases and the J gene lost 3 bases, with 10 bases spanning the gap. CDR3 length: 15 residues. Germline CDR1 and CDR2: LNHNV and YYDKDF (reference sequence). The CDR3 DNA is TGTGCCACCAGCAGAACGGGGACTTACACCGGGGAGCTGTTTTTT. It specifies CATSRTGTYTGELFF.

This clonotype was seen at least ten times. The chain employs TRBV6-1 and TRBJ1-3; D gene uncertain. There are 14 residues in the CDR3. Germline V gene sequence: CDR1 MNHNS, CDR2 SASEGT. V was trimmed by 5 bases and J by 0 bases, leaving 8 bases between them. In DNA, the CDR3 is TGTGCCAGCAGTCTTGGGTACTCTGGAAACACCATATATTTT. Protein sequence: CASSLGYSGNTIYF.